This T cell receptor (beta chain) was captured in a study of T-cell reconstitution after alpha-beta-depleted transplantation in children (TCRdb year 2016). About the full investigation: Using TCR repertoire profiling, the study followed T-cell immune reconstitution in a quantitative way in children after TCRalphabeta/CD19-depleted allogeneic hematopoietic cell transplantation. Summary of the overall study and its limitations: Over the following months the frequencies of hyperexpanded clones went down, and after one year T-cell counts and TCRbeta diversity were mostly credited to newly produced T cells. The apparently early recovery of alphabetaT-cell counts about two months after transplant reportedly depended on only several hundred rapidly expanded clones that came from non-depleted graft cells. In some patients, the high TCRbeta diversity seen at day 60 was put down to recipient T cells and intrathymic progenitors that had survived conditioning.

The treatment or condition label of this sample denotes: allogeneic hematopoietic cell transplantation with graft depleted of TCRalphabeta T cells and CD19 B cells. The children who served as transplant recipients had been given grafts of TCRalphabeta/CD19-depleted allogeneic hematopoietic cells. Library prep was done by PCR. Sequencing used an Illumina HiSeq 2500. TCR libraries were prepared with molecular barcoding, using unique molecular identifiers to normalize TCRbeta repertoire quantification. TCRdb reran the public reads through fastp at Q25 and MiXCR, keeping productive beta chains. Rows matching on CDR3 protein sequence are summarized as one entry with the most common DNA and genes. The sample has about 980,000 distinct CDR3 sequences on record, under 30% of them singletons. Under 30% of the sample is in the top ten clones. Of note for this clonotype: It has no known antigen specificity. Base-call qualities are not available, and no considerably larger clone is one nucleotide away.

The origin of this receptor is a boy less than two years old who had a stem cell transplant for SCID, so the T cells may come from the graft donor. The sequences come from PBMCs, mostly from graft donor cells, collected 360 days after TCRalphabeta/CD19-depleted stem cell transplant.

The nucleotide sequence reads as follows: TGTGCCATCAAACCAGCTTCGGATCGCACAGATACGCAGTATTTT. It encodes CAIKPASDRTDTQYF. The rearranged segments are TRBV10-3 and TRBJ2-3; confidence is insufficient to name the D gene. CDR1 and CDR2 are drawn from the germline V gene: ENHRY, SYGVKD. The CDR3 measures 15 amino acids from cysteine to phenylalanine. The kept DNA is CDR3 alone, 45 bases in frame from the first base. V and J are truncated by 7 bases and 1 base respectively, leaving an intervening sequence of 15 bases.